This passage covers 19 T cell receptor beta chains from one sample sequenced in a study of shared clonotypes between healthy human individuals (dated by TCRdb to 2020 to 2022). Library construction relied on the immunoSEQ multiplex PCR assay. Held by TCRdb, this immuneACCESS table contains in-frame sequences only and omits some clones. Under half of the omission traces to an unresolved V gene where checked; the cause of the rest is unknown. Here the sample has fewer than 150,000 clones; 55% to 80% occur a single time. Of the sample, around 23% falls within the top ten clones. Sequencing input: memory CD8+ T cells sorted from blood. What the cell subset or site label conveys for this sample: CD45RO+ cells pooled with CCR7-negative TemRA cells. Receptors were obtained from a woman younger than 45 in good health.

This clone was seen repeatedly, ten times or more. This chain connects TRBV6-4 to TRBJ2-2; D gene unclear. Germline lookup yields CDR1 MRHNA and CDR2 SNTAGT. V was shortened by 0 bases and J by 1 base, with 6 bases between the two germline ends. The CDR3 runs to 15 residues. The CDR3 DNA sequence: TGTGCCAGCAGTGACTCGGAAAAGAACACCGGGGAGCTGTTTTTT. As protein: CASSDSEKNTGELFF.

This chain joins TRBV7-6 and TRBJ2-5; possibly TRBD2 for D (6 bases). V was clipped by 5 bases and J by 4 bases, with 20 bases between them. CDR3 length: 16 residues. Germline V lookup: CDR1 SGHVS, CDR2 FNYEAQ. In nucleotides, the CDR3 is TGTGCCAGCAGCCAAGATCTGGCCGAGGGAGGAGAGACCCAGTACTTC. It codes for CASSQDLAEGGETQYF.

Note on this clone: Other DNA sequences within the sample encode an identical CDR3. The rearrangement joins TRBV7-2 to TRBJ2-3, with unresolved D. CDR3 length: 12 residues. V lost 4 bases and J 6 bases, leaving 8 bases between the germline ends. The germline V gene has CDR1 SGHTA and CDR2 FQGNSA. The CDR3 region is CASSSYTDTQYF. CDR3 sequence (DNA): TGTGCCAGCAGCTCCTATACTGATACGCAGTATTTT.

This chain links TRBV6-4 with TRBJ2-1; TRBD2 agrees at 12 bases. Trimming cost V 5 bases and J 5 bases; bases outside gene matches: 13. This CDR3 is built from 18 residues. The germline gives CDR1 MRHNA, CDR2 SNTAGT. The CDR3 region has the DNA TGTGCCAGCAGTCCTCAACCCATCGGACTAGCGGGAAACAATGAGCAGTTCTTC. Translating it yields CASSPQPIGLAGNNEQFF.

The chain joins TRBV6-5 to TRBJ2-7; 7 nucleotides match TRBD1. The V segment lost 4 bases and the J segment 7 bases; nucleotides outside the gene matches: 7. CDR3 length: 13 amino acids. Germline loops: CDR1 MNHEY, CDR2 SVGAGI. CDR3 coding DNA: TGTGCCAGCAGTTCACCGACAGGGTGGGAGCAGTACTTC. The encoded protein is CASSSPTGWEQYF.

This clone was counted between two and nine times. The chain links TRBV10-3 to TRBJ1-1, with TRBD1 as a possible D gene (5 bases). The V end lost 0 bases, the J end lost 3 bases, and 14 bases lay between the germline ends. The germline gives CDR1 ENHRY, CDR2 SYGVKD. CDR3 size: 16 residues. The CDR3: CAISESIGAGYTEAFF. The CDR3 nucleotides are TGTGCCATCAGTGAGTCGATTGGGGCAGGGTACACTGAAGCTTTCTTT.

This clone has just one count. The V and J genes are TRBV25-1 and TRBJ2-5; 8 bases map to TRBD2. The CDR3 totals 11 residues. In germline, CDR1 is MGHDK, CDR2 SYGVNS. V trimming: 4 bases; J trimming: 8 bases; junction bases outside the gene matches: 0. CDR3 sequence reads: CASSGTSTQYF. The CDR3 DNA reads TGTGCCAGCAGTGGGACTAGCACCCAGTACTTC.

Notes on this clone: Different DNA sequences within this sample yield the same CDR3. The chain couples TRBV9 to TRBJ1-4; 7 nucleotides line up with TRBD1. V lost 2 bases to trimming and J lost 6 bases; unmatched junction nucleotides: 4. CDR3 length: 14 residues. Germline lookup yields CDR1 SGDLS and CDR2 YYNGEE. CDR3 region: CASSVAGTDEKLFF. In nucleotides, the CDR3 is TGTGCCAGCAGCGTCGCCGGGACAGATGAAAAACTGTTTTTT.

The chain recombines TRBV5-4 with TRBJ2-1; 10 bases match TRBD2. The CDR3 contains 15 residues. Trimming removed 1 base from V and 6 bases from J; junction bases left unmatched: 4. Germline CDR1 reads SGHNT; CDR2 reads YYREEE (reference sequence). Here the CDR3 DNA reads TGTGCCAGCAGCTTGCTAGCGGGAGATGGCAATGAGCAGTTCTTC. It encodes CASSLLAGDGNEQFF.

The V and J genes are TRBV11-1 and TRBJ1-2; D uncertain. Trimming cost V 5 bases and J 2 bases, with 15 bases left between them. CDR3 length: 15 amino acids. CDR1 is SGHAT, CDR2 FQDESV, per germline (reference sequence). The DNA of the CDR3 is TGTGCCAGCAGCCCACCATTCGACAAAAACTATGGCTACACCTTC. It specifies CASSPPFDKNYGYTF.

This clone was seen a single time. The sample carries other DNA sequences with the same CDR3. The chain joins TRBV6-5 to TRBJ1-5; D not resolved. This CDR3 region has 15 residues. Germline V gene lookup returns CDR1 MNHEY and CDR2 SVGAGI. The V end lost 6 bases, the J end lost 2 bases, and 14 bases lay between the germline ends. CDR3 in DNA: TGTGCCAGCAGCCTTGCCCCTATGGGCAATCAGCCCCAGCATTTT. Translated: CASSLAPMGNQPQHF.

This chain connects TRBV30 to TRBJ2-7; no clear D gene. V was cut by 0 bases and J by 5 bases, with 14 bases left in between. CDR1 is GTSNPN, CDR2 SVGIG, per germline (reference sequence). CDR3 length equals 14 residues. CDR3 amino acids: CAWSVPDFRNEQYF. The DNA for the CDR3 is TGTGCCTGGAGTGTACCCGACTTTAGGAACGAGCAGTACTTC.

J is TRBJ2-1 and V is TRBV6-6, with 7 bases matching TRBD2. V was pared by 0 bases and J by 2 bases, with 4 bases of the junction left unmatched. The CDR3 has 16 residues. Germline CDR1 is MNHNY and CDR2 is SVGAGI (reference sequence). CDR3 loop: CASSYSRDYAYNEQFF. CDR3 nucleotides: TGTGCCAGCAGTTACTCAAGGGACTACGCCTACAATGAGCAGTTCTTC.

The sample holds a few counts of this clone. J is TRBJ1-5 and V is TRBV28, with a possible D match to TRBD1 (6 bases). The length of the CDR3 is 14 residues. Trimming pared 2 bases from V and 7 bases from J, leaving 12 bases between. Per germline, CDR1 MDHEN and CDR2 SYDVKM. The CDR3 sequence: CASSLRRGEQPQHF. CDR3 sequence (DNA): TGTGCCAGCAGTTTACGGAGGGGGGAACAGCCCCAGCATTTT. Based on the CDR3 plus reference TRBV28 and TRBJ1-5, the full variable domain is DVKVTQSSRYLVKRTGEKVFLECVQDMDHENMFWYRQDPGLGLRLIYFSYDVKMKEKGDIPEGYSVSREKKERFSLILESASTNQTSMYLCASSLRRGEQPQHFGDGTRLSIL.

The V gene is TRBV19, the J gene TRBJ1-5, with unresolved D. Trimming left V 7 bases short and J 0 bases short, with 10 bases between. CDR1 is LNHDA, CDR2 SQIVND, per germline (reference sequence). This CDR3 spans 14 amino acids. The CDR3 DNA sequence: TGTGCCAGTACCGAACCCTCTAGCAATCAGCCCCAGCATTTT. It codes for CASTEPSSNQPQHF.

The gene calls are TRBV19 and TRBJ2-7; D not resolved. In germline, CDR1 is LNHDA, CDR2 SQIVND (reference sequence). Trimming removed 6 bases from V and 3 bases from J, with 12 bases in between. The CDR3 has 13 amino acids. CDR3 DNA: TGTGCCAGTAGGCTCGGTCCAAACTACGAGCAGTACTTC. Protein: CASRLGPNYEQYF.

The chain joins TRBV9 to TRBJ1-2; 8 positions agree with TRBD1. This CDR3 has 20 amino acids. CDR1 is SGDLS and CDR2 is YYNGEE in the germline V gene. With 4 bases clipped from V and 3 bases from J, the junction kept 23 bases outside the gene matches. Here the CDR3 reads CASSTSGQGPDSAGYYGYTF. CDR3 coding DNA: TGTGCCAGCAGCACCTCAGGACAGGGACCGGATTCCGCCGGGTACTATGGCTACACCTTC.

This clone turned up a few times. The rearrangement uses TRBV5-1 and TRBJ2-7, with TRBD2 matching 9 bases. V shed 5 bases and J 7 bases; nucleotides not matched to a gene: 13. This CDR3 is 15 amino acids long. CDR1 SGHRS and CDR2 YFSETQ come from the germline V gene. This CDR3 reads CASRRLAGPEGEQYF. The CDR3 region has the DNA TGCGCCAGCAGGCGGCTAGCGGGGCCGGAAGGGGAGCAGTACTTC.

V and J are TRBV5-4 and TRBJ1-4, with D perhaps matching TRBD1 (6 bases). Trimming removed 3 bases at V and 7 bases at J, with 13 bases between. The CDR3 covers 14 residues. Germline CDR1 and CDR2: SGHNT and YYREEE (reference sequence). As DNA, the CDR3 is TGTGCCAGCAGCTCGGGGGGCTCCCCTGAAAAACTGTTTTTT. Its translation: CASSSGGSPEKLFF.